This T cell receptor (beta chain) emerged from a study of blood T cell repertoires in COVID-19 (dated by TCRdb to 2020 to 2021). At the level of the whole study: Samples covering the acute and convalescent phases of COVID-19 were provided by collaborators in the United States, Italy and Spain. The material from the prospective study consisted of cDNA or gDNA derived from T cells, B-cell-depleted T cells, or PBMCs. The dataset comprised deeply sampled blood TCRbeta repertoires from subjects exposed to, actively infected with, or recovered from COVID-19. The repertoires were released in a freely available public database intended as a resource for research on the immune response to SARS-CoV-2. Samples came from the ongoing ImmuneRACE study (first 160 participants) plus 1,254 subjects from 6 global collaborators. Nearly every sample came with metadata listing a de-identified subject ID, COVID-19 status, age in years and sex. Where available, HLA class I and class II types were taken from metadata supplied by the sample provider and were not determined by assay-based typing.

At one collaborating source in Seattle, patients were enrolled during active infection and were followed longitudinally through the course of disease. Each collaborating institution followed its own protocols to collect whole blood in K2EDTA tubes. For TCRbeta analysis, collaborators shipped samples in one of three forms: frozen whole blood, isolated PBMCs, or DNA extracted from either of those sample types. As concerns this clone: Its cognate antigen has yet to be identified. No base-level quality is on record; no much larger clone is a single base apart.

The paper as a whole reports these results and caveats: The quantity of clinical and demographic metadata differed by source and by participant and was supplied without curation.

The CDR3 spans 14 residues, from the cysteine through the phenylalanine. CDR3 DNA is the only sequence kept; it has 42 bases, read in frame from the first base. Looking up the germline V gene yields CDR1 SGHTA and CDR2 FQGTGA. V is clipped by 4 bases and J by 1 base, and the sequence between their germline boundaries is 9 bases long. TCRbeta CDR3 regions were amplified from genomic DNA using the immunoSEQ Assay, a bias-controlled multiplex PCR. Under the source paper's analysis protocol: Nucleated cell counts per sample were estimated from amplification of reference gene primers within the assay. To quantify the absolute abundance of each unique TCRbeta CDR3 rearrangement, sequence reads were collapsed and filtered. For each sample, productive Simpson clonality was calculated by taking the square root of Simpson's diversity index across productive rearrangements. The clones in this table, taken by TCRdb from immuneACCESS, are in-frame only. Not every clone is retained; where verified, under half of the shortfall comes from an unresolved V gene, and the cause of the rest is unknown. From that table come the V and J calls and clone size; the DNA was used to work out D and trimming. Here the sample has some 74,000 clones; 80% to 95% occur a single time. In total, the top ten clones hold just over 2.5% of the sample.

Sequenced: peripheral blood. The TCR sequence derives from a man in his forties or fifties with COVID-19, enrolled during active disease. The chain is encoded by TRBV7-3 joined to TRBJ2-3; D gene: possibly TRBD2, on 6 matching bases. In nucleotides, the sequence is TGTGCCAGCAGCTCCGGGACTCGCACAGATACGCAGTATTTT. Its amino acids are CASSSGTRTDTQYF. The full variable domain, with segments outside the CDR3 supplied by the reference TRBV7-3 and TRBJ2-3 proteins, appears as GAGVSQTPSNKVTEKGKYVELRCDPISGHTALYWYRQSLGQGPEFLIYFQGTGAADDSGLPNDRFFAVRPEGSVSTLKIQRTERGDSAVYLCASSSGTRTDTQYFGPGTRLTVL.